A single sample gave rise to the 17 T cell receptor beta chains below, sequenced in a study of T cells in Graves' hyperthyroidism and ophthalmopathy. What was amplified from RNA transcripts were TCR beta CDR3 regions. The HTBI primer set served for first-round RT-PCR of the TCR CDR3. TCRdb re-derived calls from the multiplex PCR reads in MiXCR, one entry per CDR3 protein. The sample includes fewer than 110,000 distinct CDR3 sequences, roughly 15% of them seen just once. The material sequenced was blood. These receptors originate from a woman in her fifties or sixties with Graves' hyperthyroidism.

Only a few counts were recorded for this clonotype. The gene calls are TRBV29-1 and TRBJ1-1; 10 bases fit TRBD1. Germline CDR1 SQVTM, CDR2 ANQGSEA. V lost 2 bases to trimming and J lost 10 bases; unmatched junction nucleotides: 13. The CDR3 covers 15 residues. The CDR3 coding sequence is TGCAGCGTTGAAAGGCCCACGACAGGGGGCCTTGGAGCTTTCTTT. The encoded protein is CSVERPTTGGLGAFF.

V and J are TRBV20-1 and TRBJ2-5; 9 positions agree with TRBD1. The CDR3 runs to 15 residues. Trimming cost V 4 bases and J 7 bases; bases outside gene matches: 13. CDR1 is DFQATT and CDR2 is SNEGSKA in the germline V gene (reference sequence). Here the CDR3 DNA reads TGCAGTGCTATTCCGGCTGAGACAGGGGGAGTGACCCAGTACTTC. This codes for CSAIPAETGGVTQYF.

The V and J genes are TRBV3-1 and TRBJ2-5; 13 nucleotides match TRBD2. Germline CDR1 LGHDT, CDR2 YNNKEL (reference sequence). Unmatched junction bases numbered 4, after V lost 4 bases and J lost 5 bases. The CDR3 loop spans 15 amino acids. CDR3: CASSRWTSGGETQYF. The CDR3 DNA is TGTGCCAGCAGCCGTTGGACTAGCGGGGGCGAGACCCAGTACTTC.

This clonotype was detected a few times. The chain is built from TRBV10-3 and TRBJ2-3; 8 bases are a match to TRBD2. This CDR3 has 14 residues. J gave up 2 bases and V 8 bases, and 6 bases lay outside the gene matches. CDR1 is ENHRY and CDR2 is SYGVKD in the germline V gene. CDR3: CAISTSGDTDTQYF. The CDR3 coding sequence is TGTGCCATCTCAACTAGCGGAGACACAGATACGCAGTATTTT.

This clonotype was counted between two and nine times. The chain is built from TRBV5-5 and TRBJ2-7; D ambiguous. The CDR3 is made up of 13 amino acids. The V gene's germline CDR1 is SGHKS and CDR2 YYEKEE (reference sequence). The ends were cut back, 0 bases at V and 4 bases at J, with 8 bases in the middle. CDR3 amino acids: CASSLDLLYEQYV. CDR3 nucleotides: TGTGCCAGCAGCTTGGATCTCTTATACGAGCAGTACGTC.

There are many counts of this clonotype. The chain uses TRBV13 and TRBJ1-2; 7 bases line up with TRBD1. The length of the CDR3 is 12 residues. The junction had 3 bases not matched to a gene; V was cut back by 5 bases and J by 6 bases. Germline CDR1 reads PRHDT; CDR2 reads FYEKMQ (reference sequence). The CDR3 loop reads CASSDGTDGYTF. In DNA form, the CDR3 reads TGTGCCAGCAGCGATGGGACAGATGGCTACACCTTC.

This clonotype has a count of ten or more. The chain is built from TRBV7-8 and TRBJ2-2; D ambiguous. This CDR3 region has 17 residues. V gave up 1 base and J gave up 2 bases, with 14 bases separating them. The V gene's germline CDR1 is SGHVS and CDR2 FQNEAQ. CDR3 nucleotides: TGTGCCAGCAGCTTAGGAGTGCGGCGTCAAAACACCGGGGAGCTGTTTTTT. Residues: CASSLGVRRQNTGELFF.

This clonotype was recorded many times. The chain joins TRBV7-3 to TRBJ2-3, with TRBD2 as a possible D gene (5 bases). Between the trimmed V and J ends, which lost 5 bases and 4 bases, there was a span of 10 bases. The CDR3 runs to 13 residues. In germline, CDR1 is SGHTA, CDR2 FQGTGA. The CDR3 DNA reads as TGTGCCAGCAGCGCGCTAGCCGCAGATACGCAGTATTTT. It codes for CASSALAADTQYF.

This clonotype has at least ten counts. The chain is built from TRBV13 and TRBJ2-7; 7 nucleotides align to TRBD2. Germline values: CDR1 PRHDT, CDR2 FYEKMQ (reference sequence). V dropped 5 bases and J dropped 2; count of bases not matched to a gene: 15. The CDR3 consists of 17 residues. CDR3 residues: CASSPQHVSGPTYEQYF. The CDR3 DNA reads as TGTGCCAGCAGCCCACAACACGTTAGCGGGCCCACCTACGAGCAGTACTTC.

The sample holds many counts of this clonotype. The chain couples TRBV5-1 to TRBJ1-2, with a possible D match to TRBD1 (5 bases). Trimming took off 4 bases at V and 3 bases at J, with 13 bases between the two ends. Per germline, CDR1 SGHRS and CDR2 YFSETQ. The CDR3 contains 14 residues. As DNA, the CDR3 is TGCGCCAGCAGCCCAACCGGGACCTACTATGGCTACACCTTC. It is translated as CASSPTGTYYGYTF.

This clonotype was seen ten or more times. This chain joins TRBV28 and TRBJ2-1; perhaps TRBD2 as D (7 bases). The CDR3 is made up of 15 amino acids. V lost 3 bases, J lost 9 bases, and 18 bases lay in between. Germline V lookup: CDR1 MDHEN, CDR2 SYDVKM. CDR3 residues: CASSLGGGGVFEQFF. CDR3 coding DNA: TGTGCCAGCAGTTTGGGGGGGGGGGGCGTATTTGAGCAGTTCTTC.

In this sample, this clonotype turned up a few times. The V and J genes are TRBV6-1 and TRBJ1-3; the D is unclear. Looked up from germline, CDR1 is MNHNS and CDR2 is SASEGT. The CDR3 consists of 15 residues. V lost 6 bases, J lost 4 bases, and 16 bases lay in between. Here the CDR3 reads CASSSATLLGNTIYF. The CDR3 nucleotides are TGTGCCAGCAGCTCCGCGACCCTCTTAGGAAACACCATATATTTT.

This clonotype was found many times. The V call is TRBV11-3, the J call TRBJ2-5; D might be TRBD1 (6 bases). The CDR3 totals 16 residues. Trimming shortened V by 5 bases and J by 1 base, and 17 bases separated the two germline ends. CDR1 and CDR2 (germline): SGHNT, YENEEA. CDR3 residues: CASSPGGRGGQETQYF. The CDR3 nucleotides are TGTGCCAGCAGCCCAGGAGGCCGAGGGGGCCAAGAGACCCAGTACTTC.

The chain links TRBV20-1 to TRBJ2-3; 14 positions match TRBD2. Trimming removed 5 bases from V and 5 bases from J; junction bases left unmatched: 6. This CDR3 region has 15 residues. In germline, CDR1 is DFQATT, CDR2 SNEGSKA (reference sequence). The CDR3 region is CSAFRTSGRLDTQYF. CDR3 coding DNA: TGCAGTGCTTTCCGGACTAGCGGGAGGTTAGATACGCAGTATTTT.

This clonotype was detected ten times or more. The V gene is TRBV29-1, the J gene TRBJ2-5; D not resolved. CDR1 SQVTM and CDR2 ANQGSEA come from the germline V gene. V lost 3 bases and J lost 0, with 8 bases in between. The CDR3 length is 13 residues. As DNA, the CDR3 is TGCAGCGTTGACGGTGGAGACCAAGAGACCCAGTACTTC. Translation: CSVDGGDQETQYF.

This clonotype came up many times. This sequence joins TRBV3-1 and TRBJ2-7; D is uncertain. The V gene lost 1 base and the J gene lost 2 bases, with 9 bases spanning the gap. Germline assignment: CDR1 LGHDT and CDR2 YNNKEL (reference sequence). This CDR3 is built from 14 residues. Written as DNA, the CDR3 is TGTGCCAGCAGCCAAGGATGGGGAACCTACGAGCAGTACTTC. Translation gives CASSQGWGTYEQYF.

There are a few counts of this clonotype. The V gene is TRBV10-3, the J gene TRBJ2-4; D unclear. CDR1 ENHRY and CDR2 SYGVKD come from the germline V gene. The CDR3 is 15 residues long. V was pared by 10 bases and J by 0 bases, with 16 bases between. The CDR3 here is CATGTSHPAKNIQYF. The CDR3 coding sequence is TGTGCCACAGGAACGAGTCACCCAGCCAAAAACATTCAGTACTTC.